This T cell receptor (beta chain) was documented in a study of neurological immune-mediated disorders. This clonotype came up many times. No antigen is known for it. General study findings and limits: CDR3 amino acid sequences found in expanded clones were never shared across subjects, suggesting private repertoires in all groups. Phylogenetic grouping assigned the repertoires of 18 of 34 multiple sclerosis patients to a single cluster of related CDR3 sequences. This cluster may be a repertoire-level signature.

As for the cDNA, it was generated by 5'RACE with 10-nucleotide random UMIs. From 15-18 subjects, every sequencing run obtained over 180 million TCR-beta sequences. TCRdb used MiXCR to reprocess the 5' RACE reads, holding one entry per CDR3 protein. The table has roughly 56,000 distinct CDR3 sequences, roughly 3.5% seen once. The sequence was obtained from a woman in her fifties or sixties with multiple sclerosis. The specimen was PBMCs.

CDR3 in DNA: TGTGCCACCGGGACTAGCGGGCCAACGAACACCGGGGAGCTGTTTTTT. This encodes CATGTSGPTNTGELFF. The rearrangement uses TRBV10-3 and TRBJ2-2; TRBD2 matches 12 bases. V shed 10 bases and J 0 bases; nucleotides not matched to a gene: 6. CDR1 is ENHRY and CDR2 is SYGVKD in the germline V gene. The CDR3 covers 16 residues.